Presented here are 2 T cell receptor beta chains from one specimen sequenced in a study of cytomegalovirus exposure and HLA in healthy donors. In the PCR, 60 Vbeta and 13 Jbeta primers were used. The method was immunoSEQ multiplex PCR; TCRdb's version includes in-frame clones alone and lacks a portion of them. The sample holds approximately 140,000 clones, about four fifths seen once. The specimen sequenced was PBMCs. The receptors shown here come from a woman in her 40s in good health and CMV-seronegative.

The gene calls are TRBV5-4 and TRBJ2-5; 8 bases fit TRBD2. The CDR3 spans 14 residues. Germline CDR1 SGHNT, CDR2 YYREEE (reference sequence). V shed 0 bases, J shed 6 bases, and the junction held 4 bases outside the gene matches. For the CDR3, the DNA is TGTGCCAGCAGCTTGGAACGGGGGGGGAAGACCCAGTACTTC. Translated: CASSLERGGKTQYF. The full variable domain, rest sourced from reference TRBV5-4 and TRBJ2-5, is ETGVTQSPTHLIKTRGQQVTLRCSSQSGHNTVSWYQQALGQGPQFIFQYYREEENGRGNFPPRFSGLQFPNYSSELNVNALELDDSALYLCASSLERGGKTQYFGPGTRLLVL.

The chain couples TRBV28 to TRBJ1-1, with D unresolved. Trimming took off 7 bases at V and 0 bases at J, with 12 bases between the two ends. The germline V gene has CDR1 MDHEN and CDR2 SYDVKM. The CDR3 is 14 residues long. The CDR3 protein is CASNIGLLNTEAFF. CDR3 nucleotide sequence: TGTGCCAGCAACATCGGACTGCTGAACACTGAAGCTTTCTTT.